This is a list of T cell receptor beta chains from one sample in a study of cytomegalovirus exposure and HLA in healthy donors. TCRdb's copy holds only in-frame clones and misses some; the assay was immunoSEQ multiplex PCR. The sample shows approximately 40,000 clones, about nine tenths of them seen only once. Sequenced material: PBMCs. These receptors were obtained from a woman aged 40-49 years in good health and CMV-seropositive. The CDR3 runs from the conserved cysteine through the conserved F or W. Clone size is shown for a subset of rows, as once, few, many or a class of expanded clone.

clone_size: NA; j_call: TRBJ2-3; v_call: TRBV6-6; cdr3_aa: CASSPKGVRGTDTQYF
clone_size: once; j_call: TRBJ1-3; v_call: TRBV7-2; cdr3_aa: CASSLVPGGNTIYF
clone_size: NA; j_call: TRBJ2-5; v_call: TRBV5-4; cdr3_aa: CASSSVSGLLKETQYF
clone_size: NA; j_call: TRBJ2-1; v_call: TRBV19; cdr3_aa: CASSKETLRAYNEQFF
clone_size: NA; j_call: TRBJ1-6; v_call: TRBV19; cdr3_aa: CASSALGQGGANSPLHF
clone_size: NA; j_call: TRBJ1-2; v_call: TRBV7-2; cdr3_aa: CASSLFSGTEGLF
clone_size: NA; j_call: TRBJ2-7; v_call: TRBV20-1; cdr3_aa: CSTSFVEQYF
clone_size: few; j_call: TRBJ2-1; v_call: TRBV11-2; cdr3_aa: CASTLGFLAGGDEQFF
clone_size: NA; j_call: TRBJ2-2; v_call: TRBV7-9; cdr3_aa: CASSAGQYTGELFF
clone_size: NA; j_call: TRBJ2-2; v_call: TRBV7-9; cdr3_aa: CASSTQSNTGELFF
clone_size: NA; j_call: TRBJ1-6; v_call: TRBV7-8; cdr3_aa: CASSLERGSPLHF
clone_size: NA; j_call: TRBJ1-1; v_call: TRBV7-2; cdr3_aa: CASSSQGMAFF
clone_size: few; j_call: TRBJ2-7; v_call: TRBV6-5; cdr3_aa: CATRGTVTNEQYF
clone_size: NA; j_call: TRBJ2-7; v_call: TRBV5-5; cdr3_aa: CASSLIPGGAQYF
clone_size: NA; j_call: TRBJ1-6; v_call: TRBV7-3; cdr3_aa: CARGRQGSNSPLHF
clone_size: NA; j_call: TRBJ2-4; v_call: TRBV7-9; cdr3_aa: CASSSQGAIAKNIQYF
clone_size: NA; j_call: TRBJ1-1; v_call: TRBV7-9; cdr3_aa: CASSFGQGMAGAFF
clone_size: once; j_call: TRBJ1-2; v_call: TRBV5-1; cdr3_aa: CASSLTGPDGYTF
clone_size: NA; j_call: TRBJ1-2; v_call: TRBV5-4; cdr3_aa: CASSEYKQYGYTF
clone_size: once; j_call: TRBJ2-2; v_call: TRBV5-5; cdr3_aa: CASSFTGLNTGELFF
clone_size: NA; j_call: TRBJ1-2; v_call: TRBV6-5; cdr3_aa: CASSYSFGGQMYGYTF
clone_size: NA; j_call: TRBJ2-2; v_call: TRBV5-8; cdr3_aa: CASSFPGLTTGELFF
clone_size: NA; j_call: TRBJ1-5; v_call: TRBV10-3; cdr3_aa: CASSQGVDQPQHF
clone_size: NA; j_call: TRBJ1-4; v_call: TRBV27; cdr3_aa: CASSSGQGRESEKLFF
clone_size: NA; j_call: TRBJ2-1; v_call: TRBV6-5; cdr3_aa: CASRRLAGGQNEQFF
clone_size: NA; j_call: TRBJ1-1; v_call: TRBV4-3; cdr3_aa: CASSLTVSSGTEAFF
clone_size: NA; j_call: TRBJ2-3; v_call: TRBV6-4; cdr3_aa: CASSEQGATDTQYF
clone_size: once; j_call: TRBJ2-7; v_call: TRBV6-6; cdr3_aa: CASRDPASDSYEQYF
clone_size: NA; j_call: TRBJ2-3; v_call: TRBV5-4; cdr3_aa: CASTVGQGSDTQYF
clone_size: NA; j_call: TRBJ2-1; v_call: TRBV5-1; cdr3_aa: CASSLENRVNNEQFF
clone_size: NA; j_call: TRBJ2-3; v_call: TRBV27; cdr3_aa: CASRSRGSPTDTQYF
clone_size: NA; j_call: TRBJ1-6; v_call: TRBV9; cdr3_aa: CASSVGMPGEGSPLHF
clone_size: NA; j_call: TRBJ2-2; v_call: TRBV30; cdr3_aa: CAWRVDSFNTGELFF
clone_size: NA; j_call: TRBJ1-6; v_call: TRBV6-1; cdr3_aa: CASSEWIRGGTGNNSPLHF
clone_size: NA; j_call: TRBJ2-7; v_call: TRBV7-2; cdr3_aa: CASSLVRGQQYF
clone_size: NA; j_call: TRBJ1-5; v_call: TRBV27; cdr3_aa: CASRRGNSNQPQHF
clone_size: NA; j_call: TRBJ1-2; v_call: TRBV10-3; cdr3_aa: CAIRPGQGASGYTF
clone_size: once; j_call: TRBJ2-7; v_call: TRBV5-4; cdr3_aa: CASSSPGLAGGGQYF
clone_size: few; j_call: TRBJ1-1; v_call: TRBV11-3; cdr3_aa: CASSRQGTNTEAFF
clone_size: NA; j_call: TRBJ2-4; v_call: TRBV4-2; cdr3_aa: CASSQALEIIGAKNIQYF
clone_size: NA; j_call: TRBJ1-1; v_call: TRBV19; cdr3_aa: CASSPVPLGWNTEAFF
clone_size: NA; j_call: TRBJ1-4; v_call: TRBV4-2; cdr3_aa: CASSQDLAQTLYEKLFF
clone_size: NA; j_call: TRBJ2-3; v_call: TRBV7-8; cdr3_aa: CASSLEYGLSTDTQYF
clone_size: NA; j_call: TRBJ1-3; v_call: TRBV18; cdr3_aa: CASSATQGTGNTIYF
clone_size: NA; j_call: TRBJ1-3; v_call: TRBV6-5; cdr3_aa: CASSPYSSDTIYF
clone_size: NA; j_call: TRBJ2-3; v_call: TRBV6-5; cdr3_aa: CASRQADTQYF
clone_size: NA; j_call: TRBJ1-3; v_call: TRBV4-3; cdr3_aa: CASSQGQGDSIYF
clone_size: NA; j_call: TRBJ1-1; v_call: TRBV27; cdr3_aa: CASSQSGVKGAFF
clone_size: NA; j_call: TRBJ2-3; v_call: TRBV9; cdr3_aa: CASSVGGGISTDTQYF
clone_size: NA; j_call: TRBJ1-2; v_call: TRBV7-2; cdr3_aa: CASSSGRNYGYTF
clone_size: NA; j_call: TRBJ1-4; v_call: TRBV20-1; cdr3_aa: CSSDRGEKLLF
clone_size: few; j_call: TRBJ2-3; v_call: TRBV4-3; cdr3_aa: CASSQELSDTQYF
clone_size: NA; j_call: TRBJ1-1; v_call: TRBV5-4; cdr3_aa: CASSPRGGPNTEAFF
clone_size: NA; j_call: TRBJ2-3; v_call: TRBV20-1; cdr3_aa: CSARTITQYF
clone_size: NA; j_call: TRBJ2-1; v_call: TRBV12-5; cdr3_aa: CASGKGQGHNTEQFF
clone_size: NA; j_call: TRBJ1-6; v_call: TRBV7-2; cdr3_aa: CASSEGWSPLHF
clone_size: NA; j_call: TRBJ1-2; v_call: TRBV5-1; cdr3_aa: CASSVDGQPPDGYTF